This TCR beta chain originates from a study of vaccination effects on CD4 cells after COVID-19. Study-wide findings and caveats: Marked contraction was observed in infection-induced and vaccine-induced clones late after vaccination.

Antigen-specific CD4+ T cells were first expanded with viral peptide pools by the ViraFEST assay and only then sequenced. Once cultured for roughly 10 days, the cells underwent separation to obtain CD4+ T cells. Each participant was administered two doses of either the BNT162b2 or the mRNA-1273 vaccine. Approximately 2.1 million PBMC were placed in each well, which was supplemented with approximately 9.9 IU/ml IL-2 and about 10 ug/ml peptides. Clones were sequenced by immunoSEQ multiplex PCR, and TCRdb holds only the in-frame ones, with some missing. The table records tens of thousands of clones, 76% of them present only once. This clone was seen a single time. Its antigen remains unidentified. This TCR was recovered from a human donor who received a COVID-19 vaccine. Sequences were derived from CD4+ T cells from PBMCs cultured with HCoV-229E spike peptides, sampled after COVID-19 vaccination.

The CDR3 nucleotides are TGTGCCAGTAGTCCGACGAACAGGGACGAGCAGTACTTC. This gives the protein CASSPTNRDEQYF. V gene TRBV19 combines with J gene TRBJ2-7; a possible D gene is TRBD1 (6 bases). CDR3 size: 13 residues. With 5 bases removed from V and 5 bases from J, the gap between germline ends came to 13 bases. Germline assignment: CDR1 LNHDA and CDR2 SQIVND (reference sequence). Complete variable domain (other parts from reference TRBV19 and TRBJ2-7): DGGITQSPKYLFRKEGQNVTLSCEQNLNHDAMYWYRQDPGQGLRLIYYSQIVNDFQKGDIAEGYSVSREKKESFPLTVTSAQKNPTAFYLCASSPTNRDEQYFGPGTRLTVT.